These 24 T cell receptor beta chains came from one sample sequenced in a study of shared clonotypes between healthy human individuals. The repertoire was sequenced with immunoSEQ multiplex PCR; TCRdb's copy has only in-frame clones and lacks some. The table lists more than 2,000,000 clones, 85% to 95% of them singletons. Sequenced: naive CD4+ T cells from PBMCs. Subset of the sample: CD45RA+ positively selected. Source of these receptors: a man aged 18 to 35 in good health. Some clones in this sample may be carry-over from other donors' samples.

The chain joins TRBV5-6 to TRBJ1-2; D might be TRBD1 (6 bases). Trimming removed 5 bases at V and 4 bases at J, with 15 bases between. This CDR3 contains 14 residues. The germline CDR1 and CDR2 sequences are SGHDT and YYEEEE. CDR3 residues: CASSPIGQIYGYTF. CDR3 DNA sequence: TGTGCCAGCAGTCCCATAGGACAGATCTATGGCTACACCTTC.

The chain has TRBV18 and TRBJ1-1; no clear D gene. CDR1 is KGHSH, CDR2 LQKENI, per germline. The CDR3 is made up of 14 amino acids. The V gene lost 1 base and the J gene lost 5 bases, with 11 bases spanning the gap. The CDR3 region is CASSPLARRTEAFF. The CDR3 bases are TGTGCCAGCTCACCACTCGCCCGGAGGACTGAAGCTTTCTTT.

The J gene is TRBJ2-2, the V gene TRBV19; no firm D call. The germline gives CDR1 LNHDA, CDR2 SQIVND (reference sequence). Deletions cut 7 bases from V and 8 bases from J, with 11 bases between. The length of the CDR3 is 12 residues. The CDR3 reads CASTLTAGELFF. As DNA, the CDR3 is TGTGCCAGTACCCTAACGGCGGGGGAGCTGTTTTTT.

This clone was counted between two and nine times. Other nucleotide sequences from this sample produce the same CDR3. This chain connects TRBV28 to TRBJ2-7; TRBD2 matches 11 bases. The CDR3 covers 14 residues. Germline CDR1 MDHEN, CDR2 SYDVKM. The V segment lost 7 bases and the J segment 1 base; nucleotides outside the gene matches: 3. The CDR3 here is CASIGTSGSYEQYF. The CDR3 bases are TGTGCCAGCATCGGGACTAGCGGATCCTACGAGCAGTACTTC.

The rearrangement joins TRBV4-2 to TRBJ2-7; D uncertain. Germline values: CDR1 LGHNA, CDR2 YNFKEQ. V lost 0 bases to trimming and J lost 0 bases, with 12 bases between them. The CDR3 has 16 amino acids. The CDR3 DNA reads TGTGCCAGCAGCCAAGATCCCGCAGGCAGCTCCTACGAGCAGTACTTC. As protein: CASSQDPAGSSYEQYF.

The J gene is TRBJ2-3, the V gene TRBV14; D may be TRBD1 or TRBD2 (5 bases each). Looked up from germline, CDR1 is SGHDN and CDR2 is FVKESK. V was shortened by 6 bases and J by 2 bases, with 12 bases between the two germline ends. CDR3 length: 14 amino acids. The CDR3 region has the DNA TGTGCCAGCAGTTGGGTAGGGACCACAGATACGCAGTATTTT. Amino acids: CASSWVGTTDTQYF. The full variable domain, rest sourced from reference TRBV14 and TRBJ2-3, is EAGVTQFPSHSVIEKGQTVTLRCDPISGHDNLYWYRRVMGKEIKFLLHFVKESKQDESGMPNNRFLAERTGGTYSTLKVQPAELEDSGVYFCASSWVGTTDTQYFGPGTRLTVL.

This chain links TRBV28 with TRBJ1-2; D ambiguous. Germline V gene lookup returns CDR1 MDHEN and CDR2 SYDVKM. The CDR3 totals 12 residues. Trimming took 7 bases from V and 8 from J, leaving 14 bases between them. This chain's CDR3 is CASTPVGFGYTF. The CDR3 nucleotides read TGTGCCAGCACCCCCGTAGGTTTCGGCTACACCTTC.

This clone was recorded once. The chain links TRBV6-6 to TRBJ2-1, with a possible D match to TRBD1 (6 bases). The CDR3 length is 14 residues. Looked up from germline, CDR1 is MNHNY and CDR2 is SVGAGI (reference sequence). The germline V and J ends were trimmed by 8 bases and 4 bases, with 15 bases remaining between them. Here the CDR3 DNA reads TGTGCCAGCGGTGCAGGACAGCATTACAATGAGCAGTTCTTC. The encoded protein is CASGAGQHYNEQFF.

For this clone: The same CDR3 is also encoded by other DNA sequences in this sample. J is TRBJ2-3 and V is TRBV2, with a possible D match to TRBD2 (5 bases). CDR3 length: 13 residues. Trimming shortened V by 6 bases and J by 0 bases, and 7 bases separated the two germline ends. The germline CDR1 and CDR2 sequences are SNHLY and FYNNEI. The CDR3 region has the DNA TGTGCCAGCAGCGGGGAAAGCACAGATACGCAGTATTTT. Translation gives CASSGESTDTQYF.

V and J are TRBV28 and TRBJ2-7; maybe TRBD2 (5 bases). Germline values: CDR1 MDHEN, CDR2 SYDVKM. The V end was cut by 6 bases, the J end by 6 bases, with 18 bases between. The CDR3 contains 14 residues. CDR3 sequence reads: CASSEPLGRGEQYF. The CDR3 DNA follows: TGTGCCAGCAGCGAACCACTAGGACGGGGCGAGCAGTACTTC.

This chain joins TRBV28 and TRBJ1-5; the match to TRBD1 covers 7 bases. Germline lookup yields CDR1 MDHEN and CDR2 SYDVKM. V lost 4 bases to trimming and J lost 0 bases; unmatched junction nucleotides: 6. The CDR3 is made up of 16 amino acids. CDR3 DNA: TGTGCCAGCAGTTCGCCCGGGACAGATAGCAATCAGCCCCAGCATTTT. It yields the protein CASSSPGTDSNQPQHF.

The rearrangement joins TRBV5-1 to TRBJ2-5, with D maybe TRBD1 (6 bases). Trimming took 0 bases from V and 6 from J, leaving 12 bases between them. In germline, CDR1 is SGHRS, CDR2 YFSETQ. The CDR3 totals 14 residues. The CDR3 region is CASSLEGVAKTQYF. CDR3 sequence (DNA): TGCGCCAGCAGCTTGGAGGGGGTGGCGAAGACCCAGTACTTC.

This chain uses TRBV6-5 with TRBJ2-1; maybe TRBD2 (6 bases). The germline V and J ends were trimmed by 0 bases and 0 bases, with 9 bases remaining between them. Germline V lookup: CDR1 MNHEY, CDR2 SVGAGI. This CDR3 is built from 16 residues. The CDR3 loop is CASSYSYGSSYNEQFF. The CDR3 DNA is TGTGCCAGCAGTTACTCCTACGGGAGCTCCTACAATGAGCAGTTCTTC.

This chain joins TRBV7-3 and TRBJ2-7; no clear D. The V gene's germline CDR1 is SGHTA and CDR2 FQGTGA. V was clipped by 10 bases and J by 6 bases, with 7 bases between them. This CDR3 comprises 9 residues. The CDR3 loop reads CATLSEQYF. The CDR3 DNA reads as TGTGCCACCCTCTCCGAGCAGTACTTC.

The chain uses TRBV30 and TRBJ1-2, with D perhaps matching TRBD1 (5 bases). V was cut by 0 bases and J by 3 bases, with 26 bases left in between. The CDR3 loop spans 19 amino acids. Per the germline V gene, CDR1 is GTSNPN and CDR2 is SVGIG (reference sequence). In nucleotides, the CDR3 is TGTGCCTGGAGTGTGTTAGGGGACCTCCTCGTAGTCTCTGACTATGGCTACACCTTC. This translates into CAWSVLGDLLVVSDYGYTF.

This chain joins TRBV28 and TRBJ2-1; 9 positions match TRBD1. Germline CDR1 is MDHEN and CDR2 is SYDVKM. This CDR3 has 16 residues. V trimming: 5 bases; J trimming: 2 bases; junction bases outside the gene matches: 7. The CDR3 sequence: CASSLPWTGAYNEQFF. In DNA, the CDR3 is TGTGCCAGCAGTCTCCCCTGGACAGGGGCCTACAATGAGCAGTTCTTC.

The rearrangement uses TRBV18 and TRBJ1-1; D is uncertain. With 3 bases removed from V and 3 bases from J, the gap between germline ends came to 11 bases. The CDR3 runs 14 residues. From germline, CDR1 is KGHSH and CDR2 LQKENI. The CDR3 loop is CASSPDLGYTEAFF. CDR3 sequence (DNA): TGTGCCAGCTCACCCGACTTGGGGTACACTGAAGCTTTCTTT.

Concerning this clone itself: The sample has other DNA sequences that encode this CDR3 too. This chain joins TRBV5-1 and TRBJ1-2; 8 positions match TRBD1. The CDR3 loop spans 14 amino acids. Germline CDR1 reads SGHRS; CDR2 reads YFSETQ. Losses at the gene ends were 0 bases for V and 4 bases for J; bases not matched to a gene: 2. This CDR3 is CASSLADRGYGYTF. CDR3 sequence (DNA): TGCGCCAGCAGCTTGGCCGACAGGGGCTATGGCTACACCTTC.

A note on this clone: Other nucleotide sequences from this sample produce the same CDR3. The chain has TRBV7-2 and TRBJ2-3, with D hard to call. Germline-derived CDR1 and CDR2 are SGHTA and FQGNSA. V shed 0 bases and J shed 0 bases, with 4 bases lying between them. The CDR3 contains 14 residues. The CDR3 DNA follows: TGTGCCAGCAGCTTAGCAGGCAGCACAGATACGCAGTATTTT. Amino acid sequence: CASSLAGSTDTQYF.

V usage is TRBV4-2 and J usage is TRBJ1-3; D not resolved. The CDR3 sequence is 16 residues long. Trimming took 0 bases from V and 0 from J, leaving 9 bases between them. Germline V gene data show CDR1 as LGHNA and CDR2 as YNFKEQ. For the CDR3, the DNA is TGTGCCAGCAGCCAAGATTTGACTACCTCTGGAAACACCATATATTTT. Amino acid sequence: CASSQDLTTSGNTIYF.

This chain connects TRBV28 to TRBJ1-4; D possibly corresponds to TRBD1 (5 bases). Looked up from germline, CDR1 is MDHEN and CDR2 is SYDVKM. The CDR3 consists of 15 residues. The V gene lost 1 base and the J gene lost 8 bases, with 14 bases spanning the gap. DNA for the CDR3: TGTGCCAGCAGTTTATATGGCAGGCGGGGGGAAAAACTGTTTTTT. It yields the protein CASSLYGRRGEKLFF.

The chain is built from TRBV5-1 and TRBJ2-3; 12 bases agree with TRBD2. Trimming at V came to 4 bases and at J to 1 base, leaving 10 bases not matched to a gene. Germline V lookup: CDR1 SGHRS, CDR2 YFSETQ. This CDR3 contains 18 residues. The CDR3 coding sequence is TGCGCCAGCAGCGGGGGCGGCCTAGCGGGAGGGCGCACAGATACGCAGTATTTT. Protein product: CASSGGGLAGGRTDTQYF.

This clone appeared a single time. The rearrangement links TRBV28 to TRBJ2-2; TRBD1 matches 10 bases. The CDR3 sequence is 15 residues long. Germline-derived CDR1 and CDR2 are MDHEN and SYDVKM. Germline trimming cut 2 bases from V and 6 bases from J; bases unmatched to any gene: 3. CDR3 DNA: TGTGCCAGCAGTTTACCTGACAGGGGGCCCGGGGAGCTGTTTTTT. As protein: CASSLPDRGPGELFF.

This rearrangement joins TRBV5-1 to TRBJ1-1; no clear D gene. Germline CDR1 SGHRS, CDR2 YFSETQ. The CDR3 covers 13 residues. The germline V and J ends were trimmed by 2 bases and 3 bases, with 8 bases remaining between them. The DNA of the CDR3 is TGCGCCAGCAGCTTTAAAAGGGACACTGAAGCTTTCTTT. Protein: CASSFKRDTEAFF.